This T cell receptor (beta chain) was documented in a study of blood T cells in healthy people across ages. Of note for this clonotype: The antigen is not known.

It was with a sample-barcoded 5' primer and a J-beta primer mix that a second PCR of roughly 7 to 12 cycles was run. TCRdb reprocessed the 5' RACE reads via MiXCR and lists one record per CDR3 protein. Among about 400,000 distinct CDR3 sequences listed, approximately 47% were seen once. The study drew donors from healthy Caucasian individuals in Russia aged roughly 6 to 100. V was shortened by 4 bases and J by 2 bases, with 12 bases between the two germline ends. This CDR3 is built from 14 residues. Germline CDR1 reads DFQATT; CDR2 reads SNEGSKA (reference sequence). Notes on the study in general: Possibly, changes in expanded clonotypes were confounded because donor CMV status was unknown.

The specimen sequenced was blood. This receptor was taken from a man aged 60-69 years in good health. The chain has TRBV20-1 and TRBJ2-1, with D unresolved. The DNA for the CDR3 is TGCAGTGCTATACGCGTAGGAACCTACAATGAGCAGTTCTTC. Residues: CSAIRVGTYNEQFF.